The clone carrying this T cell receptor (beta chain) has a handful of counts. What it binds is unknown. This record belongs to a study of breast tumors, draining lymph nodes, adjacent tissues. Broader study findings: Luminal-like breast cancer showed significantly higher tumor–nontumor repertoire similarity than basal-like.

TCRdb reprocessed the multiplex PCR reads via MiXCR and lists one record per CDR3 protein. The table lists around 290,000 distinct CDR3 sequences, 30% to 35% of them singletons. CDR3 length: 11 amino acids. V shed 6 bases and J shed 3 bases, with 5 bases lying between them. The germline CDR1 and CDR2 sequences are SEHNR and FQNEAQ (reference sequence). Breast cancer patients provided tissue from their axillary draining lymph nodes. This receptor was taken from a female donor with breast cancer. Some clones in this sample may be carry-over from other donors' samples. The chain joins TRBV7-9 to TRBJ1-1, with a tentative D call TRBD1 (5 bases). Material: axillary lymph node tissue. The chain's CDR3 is CASRGDTEAFF. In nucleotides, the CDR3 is TGTGCCAGCAGAGGGGACACTGAAGCTTTCTTT.